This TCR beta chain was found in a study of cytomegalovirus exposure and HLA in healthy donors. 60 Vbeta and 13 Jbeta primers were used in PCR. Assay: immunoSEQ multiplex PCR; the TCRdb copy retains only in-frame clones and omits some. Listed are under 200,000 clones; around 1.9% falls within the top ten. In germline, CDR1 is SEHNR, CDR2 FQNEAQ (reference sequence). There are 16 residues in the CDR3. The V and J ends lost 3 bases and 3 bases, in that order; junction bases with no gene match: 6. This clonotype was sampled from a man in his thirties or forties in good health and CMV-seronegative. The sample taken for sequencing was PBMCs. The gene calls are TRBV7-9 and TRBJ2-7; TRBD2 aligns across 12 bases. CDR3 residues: CASSFPTSGSIYEQYF. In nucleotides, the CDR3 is TGTGCCAGCAGCTTCCCGACTAGCGGGAGTATCTACGAGCAGTACTTC. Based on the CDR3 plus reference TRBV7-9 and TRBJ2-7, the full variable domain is DTGVSQNPRHKITKRGQNVTFRCDPISEHNRLYWYRQTLGQGPEFLTYFQNEAQLEKSRLLSDRFSAERPKGSFSTLEIQRTEQGDSAMYLCASSFPTSGSIYEQYFGPGTRLTVT.